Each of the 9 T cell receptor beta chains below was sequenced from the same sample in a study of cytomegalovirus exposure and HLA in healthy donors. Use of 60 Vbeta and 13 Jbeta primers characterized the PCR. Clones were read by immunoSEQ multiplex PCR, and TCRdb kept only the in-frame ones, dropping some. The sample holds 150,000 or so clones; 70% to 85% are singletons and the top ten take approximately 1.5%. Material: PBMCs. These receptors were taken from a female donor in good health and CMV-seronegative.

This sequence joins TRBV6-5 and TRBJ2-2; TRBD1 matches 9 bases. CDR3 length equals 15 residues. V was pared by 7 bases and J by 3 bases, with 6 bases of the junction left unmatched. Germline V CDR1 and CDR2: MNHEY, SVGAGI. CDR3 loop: CASKLTGGDTGELFF. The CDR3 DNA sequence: TGTGCCAGCAAGCTTACAGGGGGCGACACCGGGGAGCTGTTTTTT.

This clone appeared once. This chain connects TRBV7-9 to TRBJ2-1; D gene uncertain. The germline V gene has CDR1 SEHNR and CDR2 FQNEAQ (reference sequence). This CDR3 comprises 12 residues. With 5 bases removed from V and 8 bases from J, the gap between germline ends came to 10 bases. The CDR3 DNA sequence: TGTGCCAGCAGCCCGATCAGTGATGAGCAGTTCTTC. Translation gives CASSPISDEQFF.

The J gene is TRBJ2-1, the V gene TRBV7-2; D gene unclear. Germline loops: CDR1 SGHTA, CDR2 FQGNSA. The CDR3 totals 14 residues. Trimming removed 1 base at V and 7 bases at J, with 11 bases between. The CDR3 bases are TGTGCCAGCAGCTTAGGTGGTTCTGCGAATGAGCAGTTCTTC. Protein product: CASSLGGSANEQFF.

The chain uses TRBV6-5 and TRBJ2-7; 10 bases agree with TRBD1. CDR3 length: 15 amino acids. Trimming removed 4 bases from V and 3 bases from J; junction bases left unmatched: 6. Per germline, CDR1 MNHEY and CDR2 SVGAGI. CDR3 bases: TGTGCCAGCAGTTTTGGGACAGGGGATTACTACGAGCAGTACTTC. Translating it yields CASSFGTGDYYEQYF.

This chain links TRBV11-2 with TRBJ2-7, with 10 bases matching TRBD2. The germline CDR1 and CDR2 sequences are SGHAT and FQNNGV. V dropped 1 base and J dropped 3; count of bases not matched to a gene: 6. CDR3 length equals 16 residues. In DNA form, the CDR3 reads TGTGCCAGCAGCTTAGTTCTAGCGGGAGAAAACTACGAGCAGTACTTC. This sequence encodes CASSLVLAGENYEQYF.

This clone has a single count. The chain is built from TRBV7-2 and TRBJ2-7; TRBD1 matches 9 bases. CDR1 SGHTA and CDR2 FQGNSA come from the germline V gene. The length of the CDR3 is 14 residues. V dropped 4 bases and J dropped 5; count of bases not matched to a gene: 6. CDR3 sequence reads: CASSSGQGWDEQYF. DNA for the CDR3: TGTGCCAGCAGCTCTGGACAGGGGTGGGACGAGCAGTACTTC.

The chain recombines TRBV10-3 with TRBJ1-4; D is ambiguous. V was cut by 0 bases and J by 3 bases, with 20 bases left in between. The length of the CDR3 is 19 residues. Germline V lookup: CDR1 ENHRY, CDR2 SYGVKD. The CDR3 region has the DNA TGTGCCATCAGTGAGTCCAATTTTACGACGGGAAAGGCTAATGAAAAACTGTTTTTT. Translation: CAISESNFTTGKANEKLFF.

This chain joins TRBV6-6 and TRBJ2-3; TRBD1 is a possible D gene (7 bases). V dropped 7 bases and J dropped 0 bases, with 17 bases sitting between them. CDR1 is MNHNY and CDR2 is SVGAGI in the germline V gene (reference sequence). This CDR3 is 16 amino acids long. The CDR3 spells CASKYRGGTSTDTQYF. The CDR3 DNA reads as TGTGCCAGCAAATACAGGGGAGGTACTAGCACAGATACGCAGTATTTT.

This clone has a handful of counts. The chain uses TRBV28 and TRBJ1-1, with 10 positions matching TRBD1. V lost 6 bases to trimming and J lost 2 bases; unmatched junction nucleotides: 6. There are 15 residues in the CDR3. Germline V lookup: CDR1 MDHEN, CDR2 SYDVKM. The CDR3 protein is CASRGTGAINTEAFF. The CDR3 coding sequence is TGTGCCAGCAGAGGGACAGGGGCCATAAACACTGAAGCTTTCTTT.